This T cell receptor beta chain was identified during a study of cytomegalovirus exposure and HLA in healthy donors. Using immunoSEQ multiplex PCR, the repertoire was profiled, and TCRdb retains in-frame clones only, with some absent. Among about 180,000 clones listed, roughly 85% were seen once. Trimming at V came to 4 bases and at J to 4 bases, leaving 3 bases not matched to a gene. Germline V gene lookup returns CDR1 SGHVS and CDR2 FNYEAQ. The CDR3 covers 14 residues. The rearrangement uses TRBV7-6 and TRBJ2-1; 8 nucleotides align to TRBD1. Sample: PBMCs. The TCR sequence derives from a man younger than 35 in good health and CMV-seropositive. The DNA for the CDR3 is TGTGCCAGCAGCTCCGGACAGGGATACAATGAGCAGTTCTTC. Protein: CASSSGQGYNEQFF.